This TCR beta chain was identified in a study of blood T cell repertoires in COVID-19. The assay was immunoSEQ multiplex PCR, and TCRdb's table has in-frame clones only and misses some. The sample yields 150,000 to 200,000 clones, roughly four fifths seen once. The material sequenced was peripheral blood. The sequence derives from a woman in her 70s with COVID-19, enrolled during active disease.

CDR3 region: CASSLAGFNTDTQYF. CDR3 nucleotides: TGTGCCAGCAGCCTCGCAGGGTTCAACACAGATACGCAGTATTTT. V and J are TRBV11-2 and TRBJ2-3; D may be TRBD1 (5 bases). This CDR3 region has 15 residues. CDR1 and CDR2 from the germline V gene are SGHAT and FQNNGV. V was cut by 5 bases and J by 2 bases, with 14 bases left in between. The complete variable domain, with remaining parts taken from reference TRBV11-2 and TRBJ2-3, reads EAGVAQSPRYKIIEKRQSVAFWCNPISGHATLYWYQQILGQGPKLLIQFQNNGVVDDSQLPKDRFSAERLKGVDSTLKIQPAKLEDSAVYLCASSLAGFNTDTQYFGPGTRLTVL.